This T cell receptor (beta chain) was identified during a study of radiation and T cells in renal cell carcinoma. About the study: Nephrectomy followed 15 Gy stereotactic body radiation by 4 weeks.

Study conclusions and caveats: Without pretreatment biopsies, baseline tumor clonotype presence was undetermined. Top tumor clonotypes rose in blood 2 weeks post-radiation, then contracted.

As for this clone: Its cognate antigen is unknown.

TCRdb's copy holds only in-frame clones and misses some; the assay was immunoSEQ multiplex PCR. The table lists 95,000 to 150,000 clones, 81% of them singletons. This CDR3 spans 13 amino acids. Germline V gene data show CDR1 as SGDLS and CDR2 as YYNGEE. V dropped 2 bases and J dropped 8 bases, with 12 bases sitting between them. Described time point: blood 2 weeks post-SBRT. Described treatment: 15 Gy SBRT to primary tumor, nephrectomy 4 weeks later. Radiation-treated patients gave blood at baseline, week 2 and week 4. Sequenced here: blood, sampled from a patient whose treatment included radiotherapy and nephrectomy. This sequence joins TRBV9 and TRBJ2-3; TRBD1 or TRBD2 may be the D gene (5 bases each). The source is a man between 50 and 59 years old with renal cell carcinoma. The CDR3, as DNA: TGTGCCAGCAGCGTTGAGGGACGGGGTACGCAGTATTTT. Protein product: CASSVEGRGTQYF.